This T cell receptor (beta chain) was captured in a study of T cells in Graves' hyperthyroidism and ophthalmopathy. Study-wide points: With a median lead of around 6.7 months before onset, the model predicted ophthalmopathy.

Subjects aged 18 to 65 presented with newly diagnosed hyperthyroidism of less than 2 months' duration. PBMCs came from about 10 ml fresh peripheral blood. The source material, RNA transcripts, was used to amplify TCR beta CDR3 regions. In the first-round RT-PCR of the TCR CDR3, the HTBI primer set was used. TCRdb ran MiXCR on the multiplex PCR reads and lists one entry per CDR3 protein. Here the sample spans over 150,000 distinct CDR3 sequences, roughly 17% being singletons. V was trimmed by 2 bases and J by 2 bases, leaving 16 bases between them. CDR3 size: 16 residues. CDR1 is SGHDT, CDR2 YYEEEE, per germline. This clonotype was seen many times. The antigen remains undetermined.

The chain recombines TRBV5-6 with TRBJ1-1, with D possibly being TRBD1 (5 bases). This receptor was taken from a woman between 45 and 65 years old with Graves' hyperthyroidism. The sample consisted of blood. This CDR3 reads CASSFIVTAINTEAFF. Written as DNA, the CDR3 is TGTGCCAGCAGCTTTATTGTGACAGCCATAAACACTGAAGCTTTCTTT.